This TCR beta chain was retrieved from a study of control samples from healthy donors and cancer patients. This table comes from immunoSEQ multiplex PCR, and its TCRdb copy is limited to in-frame clones, with some not included. The data show 100,000 to 150,000 clones, 92% seen once. The sequence came from a man younger than 30 in good health. Sequenced input: blood.

CDR3 in DNA: TGTGCCAGCAGCGTAGGCCGGGACAGGGAAGAGGCAGATACGCAGTATTTT. Translation: CASSVGRDREEADTQYF. The genes are TRBV9 and TRBJ2-3; 9 bases are shared with TRBD1. The CDR3 runs 17 residues. J gave up 4 bases and V 0 bases, and 9 bases lay outside the gene matches. The germline V gene has CDR1 SGDLS and CDR2 YYNGEE.